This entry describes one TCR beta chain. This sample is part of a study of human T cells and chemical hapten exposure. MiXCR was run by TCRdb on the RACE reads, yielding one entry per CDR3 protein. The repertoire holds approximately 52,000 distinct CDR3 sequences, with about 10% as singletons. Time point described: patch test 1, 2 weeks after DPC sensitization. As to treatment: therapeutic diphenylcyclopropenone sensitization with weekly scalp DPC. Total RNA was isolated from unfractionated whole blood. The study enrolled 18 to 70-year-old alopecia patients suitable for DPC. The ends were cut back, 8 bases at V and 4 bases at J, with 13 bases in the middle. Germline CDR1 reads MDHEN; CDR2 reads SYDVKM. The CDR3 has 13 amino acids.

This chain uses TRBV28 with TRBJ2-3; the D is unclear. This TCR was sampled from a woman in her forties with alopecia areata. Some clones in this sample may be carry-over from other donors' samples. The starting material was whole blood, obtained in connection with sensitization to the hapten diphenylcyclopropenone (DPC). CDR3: CASAKGLADTQYF. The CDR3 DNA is TGTGCCAGCGCAAAGGGTCTGGCAGATACGCAGTATTTT.